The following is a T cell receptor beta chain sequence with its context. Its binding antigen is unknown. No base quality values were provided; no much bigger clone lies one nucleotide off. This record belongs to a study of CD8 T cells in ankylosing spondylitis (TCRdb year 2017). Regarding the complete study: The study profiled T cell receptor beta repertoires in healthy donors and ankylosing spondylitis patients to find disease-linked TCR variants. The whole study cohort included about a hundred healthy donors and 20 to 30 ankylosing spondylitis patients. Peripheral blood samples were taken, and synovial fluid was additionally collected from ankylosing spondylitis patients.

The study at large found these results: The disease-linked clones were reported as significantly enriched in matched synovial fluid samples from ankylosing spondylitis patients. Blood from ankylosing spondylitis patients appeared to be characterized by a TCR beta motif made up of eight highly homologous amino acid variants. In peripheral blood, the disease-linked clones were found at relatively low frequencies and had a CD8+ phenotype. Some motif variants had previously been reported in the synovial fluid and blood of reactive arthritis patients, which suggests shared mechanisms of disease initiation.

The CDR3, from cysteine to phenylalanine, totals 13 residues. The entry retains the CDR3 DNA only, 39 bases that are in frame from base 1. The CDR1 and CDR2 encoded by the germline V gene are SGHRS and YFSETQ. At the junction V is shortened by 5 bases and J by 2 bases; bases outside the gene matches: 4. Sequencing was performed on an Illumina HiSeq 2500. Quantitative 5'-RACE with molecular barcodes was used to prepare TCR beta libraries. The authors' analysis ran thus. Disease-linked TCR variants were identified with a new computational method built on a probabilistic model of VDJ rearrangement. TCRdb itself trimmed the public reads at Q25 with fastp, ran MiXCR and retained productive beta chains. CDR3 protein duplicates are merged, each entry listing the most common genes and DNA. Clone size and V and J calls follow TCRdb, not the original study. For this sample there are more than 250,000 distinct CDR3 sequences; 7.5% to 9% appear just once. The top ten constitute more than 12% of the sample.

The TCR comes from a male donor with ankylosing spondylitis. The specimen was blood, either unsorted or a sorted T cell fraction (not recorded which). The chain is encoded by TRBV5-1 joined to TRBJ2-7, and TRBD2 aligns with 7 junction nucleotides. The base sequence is TGCGCCAGCAGTCAGCGGGAAACCTACGAGCAGTACTTC. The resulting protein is CASSQRETYEQYF.